Ten or more counts support the clone carrying this T cell receptor (beta chain). PBMCs were obtained from 7.5 to 10 ml fresh peripheral blood. The data were taken from a study of T cells in Graves' hyperthyroidism and ophthalmopathy. Germline lookup yields CDR1 LNHDA and CDR2 SQIVND (reference sequence). CDR3 length: 14 residues. The V gene lost 7 bases and the J gene lost 6 bases, with 18 bases spanning the gap. Authors of the study amplified TCR beta CDR3 regions from RNA transcripts. The HTBI primer set served for first-round RT-PCR of the TCR CDR3. Via MiXCR, TCRdb re-called the multiplex PCR reads, giving one row per CDR3 protein. The sample lists hundreds of thousands of distinct CDR3 sequences, 11% to 15% seen once, with 5.8% in the top ten.

The clonotype was recovered from a woman in her twenties or thirties with Graves' hyperthyroidism that later progressed to Graves' ophthalmopathy. The specimen was blood. This chain joins TRBV19 and TRBJ1-2, with D possibly matching TRBD1 (6 bases). DNA of the CDR3: TGTGCCAGTACCAGTCTGTGGGGGCCAGATGGCTACACCTTC. Translated: CASTSLWGPDGYTF.